Sequencing of this TCR beta chain was carried out in a study of control samples from healthy donors and cancer patients. Trimming removed 10 bases from V and 6 bases from J; junction bases left unmatched: 3. The germline V gene encodes CDR1 MRHNA and CDR2 SNTAGT. The CDR3 is made up of 11 amino acids. Profiled with immunoSEQ multiplex PCR; TCRdb holds only in-frame clones, not every one. Of 84,000 or so clones in the sample, around 83% were seen once. V usage is TRBV6-4 and J usage is TRBJ1-2; 9 bases map to TRBD1. The TCR comes from a man aged 60 to 69 with head and neck cancer. Sequencing was done on a sample of PBMCs. CDR3 sequence: CATGTGNGYTF. CDR3 coding DNA: TGTGCCACCGGGACAGGGAATGGCTACACCTTC.